These 5 T cell receptor beta chains share one sample of origin, sequenced in a study of blood T cell repertoires in COVID-19. Here immunoSEQ multiplex PCR was the method, and the copy in TCRdb shows in-frame clones only, minus some. The sample has around 240,000 clones; about 85% are singletons. The specimen sequenced was peripheral blood. The receptors shown here come from a man in his forties with acute or convalescent COVID-19.

On this clone: Additional DNA sequences in this sample encode the identical CDR3. The chain couples TRBV9 to TRBJ1-3, with D possibly being TRBD1 (6 bases). The CDR3 spans 14 residues. The germline V and J ends were trimmed by 0 bases and 4 bases, with 8 bases remaining between them. The germline V gene has CDR1 SGDLS and CDR2 YYNGEE. Here the CDR3 reads CASSVEGVGNTIYF. CDR3 nucleotide sequence: TGTGCCAGCAGCGTAGAGGGGGTCGGAAACACCATATATTTT.

The chain uses TRBV27 and TRBJ2-2; D remains ambiguous. V gave up 4 bases and J gave up 7 bases, with 7 bases separating them. Germline values: CDR1 MNHEY, CDR2 SMNVEV (reference sequence). This CDR3 contains 12 residues. The CDR3 spells CASSYLGGELFF. CDR3 nucleotides: TGTGCCAGCAGTTATCTCGGCGGGGAGCTGTTTTTT.

The chain uses TRBV30 and TRBJ1-4; D is perhaps TRBD1 (6 bases). V was shortened by 4 bases and J by 4 bases, with 13 bases between the two germline ends. This CDR3 spans 14 amino acids. Germline CDR1 is GTSNPN and CDR2 is SVGIG (reference sequence). This CDR3 is CAWKRGSGNEKLFF. CDR3 nucleotide sequence: TGTGCCTGGAAGAGGGGGTCCGGTAATGAAAAACTGTTTTTT.

The gene calls are TRBV19 and TRBJ1-1, with no clear D. The CDR3 spans 17 residues. CDR1 is LNHDA, CDR2 SQIVND, per germline (reference sequence). Trimming took off 6 bases at V and 1 base at J, with 21 bases between the two ends. The CDR3 protein is CASSTSGPRTANTEAFF. The DNA of the CDR3 is TGTGCCAGTAGCACTAGCGGACCCCGGACGGCGAACACTGAAGCTTTCTTT.

V gene TRBV6-5 combines with J gene TRBJ2-5; 9 nucleotides align to TRBD1. CDR1 is MNHEY, CDR2 SVGAGI, per germline. There are 13 residues in the CDR3. J gave up 5 bases and V 6 bases, and 4 bases lay outside the gene matches. This CDR3 reads CASSYRGQETQYF. For the CDR3, the DNA is TGTGCCAGCAGCTACAGGGGGCAGGAGACCCAGTACTTC.